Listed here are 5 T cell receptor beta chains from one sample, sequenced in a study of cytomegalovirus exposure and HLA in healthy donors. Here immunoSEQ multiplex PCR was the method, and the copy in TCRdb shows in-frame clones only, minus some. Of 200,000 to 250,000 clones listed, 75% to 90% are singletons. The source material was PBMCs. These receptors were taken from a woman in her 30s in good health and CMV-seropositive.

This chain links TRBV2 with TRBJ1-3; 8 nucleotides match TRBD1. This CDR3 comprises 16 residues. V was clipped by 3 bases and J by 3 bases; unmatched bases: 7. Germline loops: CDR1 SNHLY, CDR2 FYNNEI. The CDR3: CASSDPTGDYGNTIYF. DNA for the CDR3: TGTGCCAGCAGTGATCCGACAGGGGATTATGGAAACACCATATATTTT.

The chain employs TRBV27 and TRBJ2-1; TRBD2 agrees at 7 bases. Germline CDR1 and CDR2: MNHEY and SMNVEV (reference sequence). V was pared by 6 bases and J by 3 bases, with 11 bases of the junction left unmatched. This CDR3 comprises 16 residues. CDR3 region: CASSDFGSSGYNEQFF. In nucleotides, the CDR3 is TGTGCCAGCAGCGATTTTGGGTCTAGCGGCTACAATGAGCAGTTCTTC.

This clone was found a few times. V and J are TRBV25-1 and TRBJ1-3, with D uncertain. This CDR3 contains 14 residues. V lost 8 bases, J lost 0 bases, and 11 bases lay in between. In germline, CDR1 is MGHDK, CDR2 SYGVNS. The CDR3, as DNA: TGTGCCAGCGAAGACAAGAGCTCTGGAAACACCATATATTTT. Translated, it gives CASEDKSSGNTIYF.

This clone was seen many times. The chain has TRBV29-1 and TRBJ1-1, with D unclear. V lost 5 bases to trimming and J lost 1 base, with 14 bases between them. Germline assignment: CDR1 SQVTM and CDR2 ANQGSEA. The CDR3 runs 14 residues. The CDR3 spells CSVRAAQPNTEAFF. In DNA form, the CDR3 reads TGCAGCGTTAGGGCGGCCCAACCGAACACTGAAGCTTTCTTT. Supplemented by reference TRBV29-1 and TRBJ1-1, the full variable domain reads SAVISQKPSRDICQRGTSLTIQCQVDSQVTMMFWYRQQPGQSLTLIATANQGSEATYESGFVIDKFPISRPNLTFSTLTVSNMSPEDSSIYLCSVRAAQPNTEAFFGQGTRLTVV.

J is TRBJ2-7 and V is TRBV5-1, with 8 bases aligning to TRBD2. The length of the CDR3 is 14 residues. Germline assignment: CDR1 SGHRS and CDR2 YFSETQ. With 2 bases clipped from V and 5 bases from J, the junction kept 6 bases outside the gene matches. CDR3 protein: CASSLTGGPNEQYF. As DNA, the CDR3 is TGCGCCAGCAGCTTAACGGGAGGGCCAAACGAGCAGTACTTC.